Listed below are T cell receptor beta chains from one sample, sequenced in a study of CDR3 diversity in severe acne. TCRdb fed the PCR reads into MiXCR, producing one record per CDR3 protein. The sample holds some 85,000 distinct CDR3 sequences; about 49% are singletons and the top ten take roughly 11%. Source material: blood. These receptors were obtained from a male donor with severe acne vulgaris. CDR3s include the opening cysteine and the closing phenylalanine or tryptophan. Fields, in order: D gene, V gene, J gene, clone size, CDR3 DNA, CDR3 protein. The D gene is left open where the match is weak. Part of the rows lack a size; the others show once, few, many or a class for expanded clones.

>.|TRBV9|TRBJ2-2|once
TGTGCCAGCAGCGTCGGGGCCGCGGTCGCGAACACCGGGGAGCTGTTTTTT
CASSVGAAVANTGELFF
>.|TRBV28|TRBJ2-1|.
TGTGCCAGCAGCATGGGCTTCGGGCCCTACAATGAGCAGTTCTTC
CASSMGFGPYNEQFF
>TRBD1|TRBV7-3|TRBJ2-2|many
TGTGCCAGCAGCCCAATCGGACAGGGAGGCACCGGGGAGCTGTTTTTT
CASSPIGQGGTGELFF
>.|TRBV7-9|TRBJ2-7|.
TGTGCCAGCAGCTCCCCCTGGGGCGGTTGGGCCTACGAGCAGTACTTC
CASSSPWGGWAYEQYF
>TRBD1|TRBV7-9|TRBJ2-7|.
TGTGCCAGCAGCCAGTCGACAGGGCCAAACGAGCAGTACTTC
CASSQSTGPNEQYF
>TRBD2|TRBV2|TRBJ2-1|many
TGTGCCAGCCGAAGTCGGACTAGCCCTAGTGAGCAGTTCTTC
CASRSRTSPSEQFF
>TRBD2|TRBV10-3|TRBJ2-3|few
TGTGCCATCAGTGAGATTGATAGCGGGGTGTCCACAGATACGCAGTATTTT
CAISEIDSGVSTDTQYF
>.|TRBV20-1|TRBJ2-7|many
TGCAGTGCTAGCTGGCACCTCAACTCCTACGAGCAGTACTTC
CSASWHLNSYEQYF
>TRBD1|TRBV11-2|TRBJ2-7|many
TGTGCCAGCAGACCACCGGGCAGGGGGTCTTACGAGCAGTACTTC
CASRPPGRGSYEQYF
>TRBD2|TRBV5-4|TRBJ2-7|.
TGTGCCAGCAGCTTGGCTGGGACTAGCGGCTACGAGCAGTACTTC
CASSLAGTSGYEQYF
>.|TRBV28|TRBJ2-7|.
TGTGCCAGCAGTTTCGGGGCGGGGGCGACGTACGAGCAGTACTTC
CASSFGAGATYEQYF
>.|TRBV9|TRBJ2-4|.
TGTGCCAGCAGCGTAGACGTAGGTGGAAGCATTCAGTACTTC
CASSVDVGGSIQYF
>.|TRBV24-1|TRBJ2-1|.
TGTGCCACCAGTGATTTTACCGGGGGCAGGGGCAATGAGCAGTTCTTC
CATSDFTGGRGNEQFF
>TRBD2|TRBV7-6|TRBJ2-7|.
TGTGCCAGCAGCCGATTCGGACTAGCGGCCTACGAGCAGTACTTC
CASSRFGLAAYEQYF
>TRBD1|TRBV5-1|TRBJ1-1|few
TGCGCCAGCAGCTTTCGGGACAGTTTGAACACTGAAGCTTTCTTT
CASSFRDSLNTEAFF
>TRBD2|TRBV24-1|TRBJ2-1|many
TGTGCCACCAGTGCTAGCGGGAGTGGCAATGAGCAGTTCTTC
CATSASGSGNEQFF
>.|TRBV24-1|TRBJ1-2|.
TGTGCCACCAGTCCAGGGGAACTTAACTATGGCTACACCTTC
CATSPGELNYGYTF
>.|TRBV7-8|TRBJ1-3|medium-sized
TGTGCCAGCAGCTTAGGGCAGTCCTCTGGAAACACCATATATTTT
CASSLGQSSGNTIYF
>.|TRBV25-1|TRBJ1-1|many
TGTGCCAGCAGTGATTGGGACTCGAACACTGAAGCTTTCTTT
CASSDWDSNTEAFF
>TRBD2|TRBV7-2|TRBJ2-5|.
TGTGCCAGCAGCGTAAGGGGGACTAGCGGGAGTCCCGGTTCATGGGACTTC
CASSVRGTSGSPGSWDF
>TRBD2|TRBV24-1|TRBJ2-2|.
TGTGCCACCAGTGATTTTGCCCGGGACTATAATGGGGAGCTGTTTTTT
CATSDFARDYNGELFF
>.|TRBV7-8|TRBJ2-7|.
TGTGCCAGCAGCTTACGGAGGGGGCTCATCAACTACGAGCAGTACTTC
CASSLRRGLINYEQYF
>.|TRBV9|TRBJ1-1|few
TGTGCCAGCAATCCAGGGACGAACACTGAAGCTTTCTTT
CASNPGTNTEAFF
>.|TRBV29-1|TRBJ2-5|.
TGCAGCGTAGGGCAAGAGACCCAGTACTTC
CSVGQETQYF
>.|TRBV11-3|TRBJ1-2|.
TGTGCCAGCAGCCCCTTTCGGGACTATGGCTACGCCTTT
CASSPFRDYGYAF
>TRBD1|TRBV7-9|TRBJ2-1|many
TGTGCCAGCAGCACACGGGACAGGGTCAATGAGCAGTTCTTC
CASSTRDRVNEQFF
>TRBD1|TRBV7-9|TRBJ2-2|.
TGTGCCAGCTATTCCTACGACAGGGTGAACACCGGGGAGCTGTTTTTT
CASYSYDRVNTGELFF
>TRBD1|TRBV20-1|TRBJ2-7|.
TGCAGTGCTAGATATCCAGGGGGCGAGGTCGGGGAGCAGTACTTC
CSARYPGGEVGEQYF
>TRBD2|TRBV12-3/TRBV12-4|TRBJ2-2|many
TGTGCCAGCAGTTCTAGCGGGAGGTACACCGGGGAGCTGTTTTTT
CASSSSGRYTGELFF
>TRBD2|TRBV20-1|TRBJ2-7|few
TGCAGTGCCAGTTGGGGCGGGAGGAGAAACGAGCAGTACTTC
CSASWGGRRNEQYF
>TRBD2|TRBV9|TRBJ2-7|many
TGTGCCAGCGGGGGGGGGTCCTACGAGCAGTACTTC
CASGGGSYEQYF
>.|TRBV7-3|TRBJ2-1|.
TGTGCCAGCGCCGAGGGGGAAGGCAATGAGCAGTTCTTC
CASAEGEGNEQFF
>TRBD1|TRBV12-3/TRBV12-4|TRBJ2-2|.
TGTGCCAGCAGCAGCGCGCCGGGACAGAGAACCACCGGGGAGCTGTTTTTT
CASSSAPGQRTTGELFF
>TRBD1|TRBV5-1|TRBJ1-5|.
TGCGCCAGCAGCAGGGGACAGGGAGACAATCAGCCCCAGCATTTT
CASSRGQGDNQPQHF
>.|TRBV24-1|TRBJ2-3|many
TGTGCCACCAGTCGGAGTGGCACAGATACGCAGTATTTT
CATSRSGTDTQYF
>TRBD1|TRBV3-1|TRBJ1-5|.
TGTGCCAGCAGCCAGACAGGGCGCAATCAGCCCCAGCATTTT
CASSQTGRNQPQHF
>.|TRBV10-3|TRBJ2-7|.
TGTGCCATCAGTGAGAGGACTAACTACGAGCAGTACTTC
CAISERTNYEQYF
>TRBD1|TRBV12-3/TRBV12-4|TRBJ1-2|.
TGTGCCAGCAGTATACTAAACAGGGGGACCGGCTACACCTTC
CASSILNRGTGYTF
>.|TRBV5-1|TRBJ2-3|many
TGCGCCAGCAGCTTTACAGGGTTCACAGATACGCAGTATTTT
CASSFTGFTDTQYF
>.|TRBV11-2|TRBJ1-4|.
TGTGCCAGCAGCTTAGGCGACGGCCGTGGTGAAAAACTGTTTTTT
CASSLGDGRGEKLFF
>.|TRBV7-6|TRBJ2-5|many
TGTGCCAGCAGCTTAGACGGGGAGACCCAGTACTTC
CASSLDGETQYF
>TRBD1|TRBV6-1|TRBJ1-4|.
TGTGCCAGCAGCAGACAGGGGGCAGGGGAAAAACTGTTTTTT
CASSRQGAGEKLFF
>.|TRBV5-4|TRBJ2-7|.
TGTGCCAGCAGCTTGGCCGTGCAGCCTTACGAGCAGTACTTC
CASSLAVQPYEQYF
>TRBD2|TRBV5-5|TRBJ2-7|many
TGTGCCAGCAGCTTGGCTTTAGGACTAGAGTCCTACGAGCAGTACTTC
CASSLALGLESYEQYF
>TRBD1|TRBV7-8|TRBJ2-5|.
TGTGCCAGCAGCTCCGACAGGGGAGAGACCCAGTACTTC
CASSSDRGETQYF
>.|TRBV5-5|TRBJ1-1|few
TGTGCCAGCAGCTTGACAGGGAGAGGCACTGAAGCTTTCTTT
CASSLTGRGTEAFF
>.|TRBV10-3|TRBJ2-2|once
TGTGCCAGCAGTGCCGACGCGGGCCCCGGGGAGCTGTTTTTT
CASSADAGPGELFF
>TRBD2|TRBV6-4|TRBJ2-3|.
TGTGCCAGCAGTGATTCCCGGGGAGGGACAGATACGCAGTATTTT
CASSDSRGGTDTQYF
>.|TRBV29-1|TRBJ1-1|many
TGCAGCGTACACGGACTCTCCTTCGAAGCTTTCTTT
CSVHGLSFEAFF
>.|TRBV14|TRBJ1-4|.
TGTGCCAGCAGCCTTGGTTACGGGGAACTGTTTTTT
CASSLGYGELFF
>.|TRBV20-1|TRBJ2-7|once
TGCAGTGCTTCATCCTATGGGCCCTCCTACGAGCAGTACTTC
CSASSYGPSYEQYF
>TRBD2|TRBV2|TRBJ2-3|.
TGTGCCTCCTGGACTAGCCCAGCAGATACGCAGTATTTT
CASWTSPADTQYF
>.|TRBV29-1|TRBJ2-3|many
TGCGGAGGTGGTACAGATACGCAGTATTTT
CGGGTDTQYF